In this sample, the clone carrying this TCR beta chain turned up many times. The read falls 3 residues short of the CDR3 end, and the missing part is taken from the germline J gene. The sample comes from a study of T cell clonality in common variable immunodeficiency. The CDR3 totals 11 residues. CDR1 is LNHDA and CDR2 is SQIVND in the germline V gene (reference sequence). Trimming took off 4 bases at V and 7 bases at J, with 5 bases between the two ends. This table comes from immunoSEQ multiplex PCR, and its TCRdb copy is limited to in-frame clones, with some not included. This sample comprises approximately 52,000 clones, none seen once only.

The sequence came from a person aged 18-70 years in good health. Material for sequencing was peripheral blood mononuclear cells. The J gene is TRBJ2-1, the V gene TRBV19, with D unclear. The CDR3 bases that were read are TGTGCCAGTAGTACTCGTAATGAG. This encodes CASSTRNE. The whole CDR3 protein is CASSTRNEQFF. The entire variable domain, with the rest obtained from reference TRBV19 and TRBJ2-1, is as follows: DGGITQSPKYLFRKEGQNVTLSCEQNLNHDAMYWYRQDPGQGLRLIYYSQIVNDFQKGDIAEGYSVSREKKESFPLTVTSAQKNPTAFYLCASSTRNEQFFGPGTRLTVL.